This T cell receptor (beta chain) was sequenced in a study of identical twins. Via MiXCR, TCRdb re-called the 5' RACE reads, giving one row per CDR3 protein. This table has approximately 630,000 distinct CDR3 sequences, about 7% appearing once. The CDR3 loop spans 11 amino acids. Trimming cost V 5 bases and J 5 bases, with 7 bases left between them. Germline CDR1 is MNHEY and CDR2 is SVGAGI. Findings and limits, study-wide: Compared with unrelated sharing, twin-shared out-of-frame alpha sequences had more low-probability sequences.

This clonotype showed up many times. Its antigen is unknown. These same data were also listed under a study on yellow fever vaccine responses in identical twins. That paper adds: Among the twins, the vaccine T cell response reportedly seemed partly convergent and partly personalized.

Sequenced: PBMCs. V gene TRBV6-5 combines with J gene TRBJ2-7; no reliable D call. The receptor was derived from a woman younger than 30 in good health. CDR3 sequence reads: CASSNTDEQYF. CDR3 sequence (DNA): TGTGCCAGCAGTAACACGGACGAGCAGTACTTC.